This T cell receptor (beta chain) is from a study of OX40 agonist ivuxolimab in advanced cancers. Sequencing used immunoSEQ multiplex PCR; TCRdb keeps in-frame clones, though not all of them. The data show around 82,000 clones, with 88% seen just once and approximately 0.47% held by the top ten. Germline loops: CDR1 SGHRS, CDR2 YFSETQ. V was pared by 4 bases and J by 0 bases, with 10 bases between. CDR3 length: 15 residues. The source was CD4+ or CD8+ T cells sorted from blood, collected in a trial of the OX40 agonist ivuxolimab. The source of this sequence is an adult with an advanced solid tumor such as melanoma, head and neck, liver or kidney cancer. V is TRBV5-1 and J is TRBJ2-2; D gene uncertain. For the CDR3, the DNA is TGCGCCAGCAGCCCCGCGAGAACGAACACCGGGGAGCTGTTTTTT. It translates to CASSPARTNTGELFF.